This T cell receptor (beta chain) came from a study (TCRdb year 2016). The protocol used for the library was RT-PCR. TCRdb lists the instrument as Illumina MiSeq. TCRdb applied fastp at Q25 and MiXCR to the public reads, then kept only in-frame beta chains. Each record represents a unique CDR3 protein, reported with the most common genes and DNA among its rows. Counted in this sample were more than 600,000 distinct CDR3 sequences; approximately 15% of them appeared once. 3.6% of the sample belongs to the ten largest clones. Reading from cysteine to phenylalanine, the CDR3 counts 14 amino acids. Only CDR3 DNA is held: 42 bases, read in frame from base 1. As concerns this clonotype: Its antigen is still unknown. No qualities accompany the bases; no much larger clone lies one base away.

The sequence came from a female donor in good health, serving as a healthy control. Input material: memory CD4+ T cells from blood. Recombination linked TRBV21-1 to TRBJ2-7. TRBV21-1 is recorded as a pseudogene. The CDR3 is CASSKIVQSYEQYF. The bases are TGTGCCAGCAGCAAAATCGTCCAGTCCTACGAGCAGTACTTC.